Presented here are 10 T cell receptor beta chains from one specimen sequenced in a study of blood T cells in healthy people across ages. A second PCR of roughly 7 to 11 cycles used a sample-barcoded 5' primer and a J-beta primer mix. TCRdb reprocessed the 5' RACE reads with MiXCR, giving one entry per CDR3 protein. The sample lists about 780,000 distinct CDR3 sequences; under 80% were seen once. What was sequenced was blood. These receptors originate from a man aged 25 to 40 in good health.

The chain employs TRBV2 and TRBJ2-7; D possibly corresponds to TRBD2 (7 bases). This CDR3 comprises 14 residues. The germline V gene encodes CDR1 SNHLY and CDR2 FYNNEI. The V end lost 9 bases, the J end lost 0 bases, and 15 bases lay between the germline ends. This CDR3 is CASRWGGPSYEQYF. CDR3 bases: TGTGCCAGTCGCTGGGGGGGCCCCTCCTACGAGCAGTACTTC.

V and J are TRBV27 and TRBJ2-4; D is perhaps TRBD1 (6 bases). The CDR3 covers 15 residues. Trimming took off 1 base at V and 4 bases at J, with 11 bases between the two ends. Germline CDR1 MNHEY, CDR2 SMNVEV (reference sequence). CDR3 in DNA: TGTGCCAGCAGTTTATTACAGGGCGGTAAAAACATTCAGTACTTC. Its translation: CASSLLQGGKNIQYF.

This sequence joins TRBV25-1 and TRBJ2-1; D is perhaps TRBD1 (5 bases). This CDR3 has 13 residues. V shed 7 bases and J shed 3 bases, with 10 bases lying between them. Germline V gives CDR1 MGHDK, CDR2 SYGVNS. In DNA form, the CDR3 reads TGTGCCAGCATAGCAAGGGGCTACAATGAGCAGTTCTTC. Amino acids: CASIARGYNEQFF.

This sequence joins TRBV9 and TRBJ1-2; weak D call: TRBD1 (5 bases). V was trimmed by 4 bases and J by 9 bases, leaving 22 bases between them. CDR1 and CDR2 (germline): SGDLS, YYNGEE. This CDR3 contains 15 residues. CDR3 in amino acids: CASSTGDGRSWSYTF. In DNA, the CDR3 is TGTGCCAGCAGCACCGGGGACGGGCGGTCGTGGAGCTACACCTTC.

The chain is built from TRBV5-1 and TRBJ2-1; D possibly uses TRBD1 or TRBD2 (5 bases each). The CDR3 contains 15 residues. The germline gives CDR1 SGHRS, CDR2 YFSETQ. Deletions cut 7 bases from V and 8 bases from J, with 22 bases between. DNA for the CDR3: TGCGCCAGCTTCCCCGGGACCCTCCTTGCGGATGAGCAGTTCTTC. This encodes CASFPGTLLADEQFF.

The chain employs TRBV3-1 and TRBJ2-3, with TRBD2 matching 11 bases. Germline assignment: CDR1 LGHDT and CDR2 YNNKEL (reference sequence). V dropped 0 bases and J dropped 5; count of bases not matched to a gene: 4. The CDR3 contains 16 residues. CDR3: CASSQDPSGGRDTQYF. The CDR3 DNA reads TGTGCCAGCAGCCAAGATCCTAGCGGGGGGCGAGATACGCAGTATTTT.

The chain joins TRBV6-1 to TRBJ2-5, with D tentatively TRBD1 (5 bases). V gave up 5 bases and J gave up 1 base, with 11 bases separating them. This CDR3 region has 14 residues. Per germline, CDR1 MNHNS and CDR2 SASEGT. The CDR3 DNA follows: TGTGCCAGCAGTCAGGGAACCTCCCAAGAGACCCAGTACTTC. It specifies CASSQGTSQETQYF.

The CDR3 protein is CASSVEGMRGDTQYF. CDR3 sequence (DNA): TGTGCCAGCAGCGTAGAAGGAATGCGGGGAGATACGCAGTATTTT. The chain combines TRBV9 with TRBJ2-3; D possibly corresponds to TRBD2 (6 bases). Germline CDR1 and CDR2: SGDLS and YYNGEE. CDR3 length: 15 residues. V was pared by 0 bases and J by 5 bases, with 13 bases between.

The chain carries TRBV28 and TRBJ2-3; D not certain. Looked up from germline, CDR1 is MDHEN and CDR2 is SYDVKM. The CDR3 runs to 15 residues. V lost 2 bases, J lost 5 bases, and 14 bases lay in between. CDR3 sequence (DNA): TGTGCCAGCAGTTTAATAGTGGGCGTCGGAGATACGCAGTATTTT. Translation: CASSLIVGVGDTQYF.

The chain recombines TRBV4-1 with TRBJ2-7; TRBD1 aligns across 7 bases. Germline V gives CDR1 MGHRA, CDR2 YSYEKL. The V segment lost 4 bases and the J segment 3 bases; nucleotides outside the gene matches: 9. The CDR3 runs to 15 residues. For the CDR3, the DNA is TGCGCCAGCAGCCCCTCCTACCGGGACAGCTACGAGCAGTACTTC. Amino acid sequence: CASSPSYRDSYEQYF.